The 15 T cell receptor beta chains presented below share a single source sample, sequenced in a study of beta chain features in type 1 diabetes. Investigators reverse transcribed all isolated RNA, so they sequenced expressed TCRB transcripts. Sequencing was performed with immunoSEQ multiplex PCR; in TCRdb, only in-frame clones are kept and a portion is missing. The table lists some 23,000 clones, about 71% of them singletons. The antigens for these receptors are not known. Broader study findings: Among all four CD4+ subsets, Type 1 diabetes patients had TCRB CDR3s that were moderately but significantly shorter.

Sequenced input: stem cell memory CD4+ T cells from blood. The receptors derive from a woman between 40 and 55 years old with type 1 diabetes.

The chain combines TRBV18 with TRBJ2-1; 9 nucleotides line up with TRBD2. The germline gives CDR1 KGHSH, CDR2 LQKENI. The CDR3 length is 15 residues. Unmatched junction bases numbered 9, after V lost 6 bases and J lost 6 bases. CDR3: CASSQRLAEGNEQFF. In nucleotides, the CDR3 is TGTGCCAGCTCCCAAAGACTAGCGGAGGGCAATGAGCAGTTCTTC.

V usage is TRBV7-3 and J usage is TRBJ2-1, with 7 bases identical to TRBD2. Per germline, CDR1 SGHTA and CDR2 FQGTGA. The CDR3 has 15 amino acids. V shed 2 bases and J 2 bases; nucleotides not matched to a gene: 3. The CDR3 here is CASSLLSGPYNEQFF. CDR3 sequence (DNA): TGTGCCAGCAGCTTACTTAGCGGGCCCTACAATGAGCAGTTCTTC.

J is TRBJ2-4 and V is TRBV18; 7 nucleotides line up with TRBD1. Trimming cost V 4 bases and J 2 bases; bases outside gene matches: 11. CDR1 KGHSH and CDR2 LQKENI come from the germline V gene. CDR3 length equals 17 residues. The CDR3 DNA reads TGTGCCAGCTCACTTTCTGACAGGGACGGGACCAAAAACATTCAGTACTTC. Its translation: CASSLSDRDGTKNIQYF.

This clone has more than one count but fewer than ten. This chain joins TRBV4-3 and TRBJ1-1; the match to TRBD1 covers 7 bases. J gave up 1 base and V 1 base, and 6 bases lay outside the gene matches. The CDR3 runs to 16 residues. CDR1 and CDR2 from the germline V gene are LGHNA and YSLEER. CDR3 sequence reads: CASSQARGSRNTEAFF. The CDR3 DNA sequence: TGCGCCAGCAGCCAAGCCAGGGGGAGTCGGAACACTGAAGCTTTCTTT.

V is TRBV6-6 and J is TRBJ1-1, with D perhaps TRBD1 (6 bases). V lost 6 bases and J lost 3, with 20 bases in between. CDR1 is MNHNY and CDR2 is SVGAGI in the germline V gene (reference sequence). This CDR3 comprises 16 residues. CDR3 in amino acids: CASSPRQAHQDTEAFF. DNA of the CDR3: TGTGCCAGCAGCCCACGACAGGCCCACCAGGACACTGAAGCTTTCTTT.

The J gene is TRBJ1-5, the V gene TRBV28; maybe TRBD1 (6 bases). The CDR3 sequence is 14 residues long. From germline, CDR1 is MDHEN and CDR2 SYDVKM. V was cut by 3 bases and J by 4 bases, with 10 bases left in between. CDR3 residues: CASSLGQGNQPQHF. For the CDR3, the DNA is TGTGCCAGCAGTTTGGGTCAGGGGAATCAGCCCCAGCATTTT.

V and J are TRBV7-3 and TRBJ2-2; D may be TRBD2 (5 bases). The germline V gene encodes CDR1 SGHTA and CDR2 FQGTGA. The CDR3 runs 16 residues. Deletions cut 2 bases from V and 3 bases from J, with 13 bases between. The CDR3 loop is CASSLGFLGDTGELFF. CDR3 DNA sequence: TGTGCCAGCAGCTTAGGATTTTTGGGAGACACCGGGGAGCTGTTTTTT.

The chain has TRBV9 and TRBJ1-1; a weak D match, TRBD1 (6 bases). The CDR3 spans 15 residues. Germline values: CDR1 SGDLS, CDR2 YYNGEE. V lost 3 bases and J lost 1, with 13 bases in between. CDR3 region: CASSEGGASNTEAFF. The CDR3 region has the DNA TGTGCCAGCAGCGAAGGGGGGGCCTCGAACACTGAAGCTTTCTTT.

As DNA, the CDR3 is TGCAGCGTTGATGGACTAGCGGGGGCCCCGGGGGAGACCCAGTACTTC. It translates to CSVDGLAGAPGETQYF. This chain connects TRBV29-1 to TRBJ2-5; TRBD2 matches at 13 bases. The CDR3 covers 16 residues. V was clipped by 3 bases and J by 5 bases; unmatched bases: 9. Per the germline V gene, CDR1 is SQVTM and CDR2 is ANQGSEA. Looking up the rest from reference TRBV29-1 and TRBJ2-5 gives the full variable domain: SAVISQKPSRDICQRGTSLTIQCQVDSQVTMMFWYRQQPGQSLTLIATANQGSEATYESGFVIDKFPISRPNLTFSTLTVSNMSPEDSSIYLCSVDGLAGAPGETQYFGPGTRLLVL.

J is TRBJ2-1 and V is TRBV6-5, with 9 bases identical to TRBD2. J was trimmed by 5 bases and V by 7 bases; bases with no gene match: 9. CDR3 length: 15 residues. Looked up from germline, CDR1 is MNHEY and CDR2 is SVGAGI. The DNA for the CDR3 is TGTGCCAGCAACCGGCGGGAGGGCCTTGACAATGAGCAGTTCTTC. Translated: CASNRREGLDNEQFF.

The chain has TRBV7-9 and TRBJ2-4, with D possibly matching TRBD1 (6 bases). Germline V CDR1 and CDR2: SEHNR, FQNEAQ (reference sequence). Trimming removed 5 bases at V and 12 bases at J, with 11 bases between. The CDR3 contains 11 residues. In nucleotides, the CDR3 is TGTGCCAGCAGCCTACAGGGCACTCAGTACTTC. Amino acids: CASSLQGTQYF.

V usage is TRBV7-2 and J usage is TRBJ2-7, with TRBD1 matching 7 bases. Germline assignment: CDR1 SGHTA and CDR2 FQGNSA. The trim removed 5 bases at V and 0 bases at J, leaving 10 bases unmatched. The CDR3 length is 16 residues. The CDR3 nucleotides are TGTGCCAGCAGCCGGACGGGGACAGACTTCTCCTACGAGCAGTACTTC. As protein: CASSRTGTDFSYEQYF.

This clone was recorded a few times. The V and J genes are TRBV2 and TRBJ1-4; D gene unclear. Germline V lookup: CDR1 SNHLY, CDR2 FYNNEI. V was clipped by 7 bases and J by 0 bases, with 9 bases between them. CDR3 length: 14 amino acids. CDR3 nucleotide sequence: TGTGCCAGCAATGGCGGGGCAACTAATGAAAAACTGTTTTTT. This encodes CASNGGATNEKLFF.

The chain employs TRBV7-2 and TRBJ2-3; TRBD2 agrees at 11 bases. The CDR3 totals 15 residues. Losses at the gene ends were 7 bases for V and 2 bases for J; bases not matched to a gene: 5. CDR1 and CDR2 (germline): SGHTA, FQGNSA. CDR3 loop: CASTVAGGTTDTQYF. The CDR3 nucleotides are TGTGCCAGCACCGTAGCGGGGGGGACCACAGATACGCAGTATTTT.

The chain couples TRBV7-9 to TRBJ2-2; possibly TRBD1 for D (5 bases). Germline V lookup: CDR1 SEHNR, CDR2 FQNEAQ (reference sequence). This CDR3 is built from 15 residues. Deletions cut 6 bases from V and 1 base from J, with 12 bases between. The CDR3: CASSKGAGNTGELFF. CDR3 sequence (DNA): TGTGCCAGCAGTAAAGGGGCTGGGAACACCGGGGAGCTGTTTTTT.